The 9 T cell receptor beta chains below were found in one sample sequenced in a study of identical twins. TCRdb independently ran MiXCR on the 5' RACE reads; one entry per CDR3 protein. The data show about 220,000 distinct CDR3 sequences, less than 8% seen once. These data also formed part of another study, on yellow fever vaccine responses in identical twins.

Input material: memory (CD45RO+) T cells sorted from blood. These receptors originate from a woman aged 18-29 years in good health.

About this clonotype: The junction departs from the called germline gene at one end, perhaps through a read error. This chain connects TRBV7-7 to TRBJ2-1; D is uncertain. Germline V CDR1 and CDR2: SSHAT, FNYEAQ (reference sequence). The CDR3 sequence is 15 residues long. The DNA for the CDR3 is TGTGCTAGCAGCTTATTTGTCCCCAACGGCCATGAGCAGTTCTTC. Amino acids: CASSLFVPNGHEQFF. The complete variable domain, with remaining parts taken from reference TRBV7-7 and TRBJ2-1, reads GAGVSQSPRYKVTKRGQDVTLRCDPISSHATLYWYQQALGQGPEFLTYFNYEAQPDKSGLPSDRFSAERPEGSISTLTIQRTEQRDSAMYRCASSLFVPNGHEQFFGPGTRLTVL.

This chain joins TRBV4-1 and TRBJ2-5; unclear D gene. The V gene's germline CDR1 is MGHRA and CDR2 YSYEKL. The CDR3 covers 14 residues. The V end was cut by 1 base, the J end by 5 bases, with 11 bases between. For the CDR3, the DNA is TGCGCCAGCAGCCAAGTGGGCTCTCGGGAGACCCAGTACTTC. Protein product: CASSQVGSRETQYF.

The V and J genes are TRBV10-3 and TRBJ2-7; 7 bases are shared with TRBD1. CDR1 and CDR2 from the germline V gene are ENHRY and SYGVKD. Trimming took 5 bases from V and 4 from J; bases not matched to a gene: 5. The CDR3 contains 13 residues. For the CDR3, the DNA is TGTGCCATCAGTAACTCACAGGGGTACGAGCAGTACTTC. This encodes CAISNSQGYEQYF.

This clonotype was recorded a few times. V is TRBV20-1 and J is TRBJ1-1; D unresolved. This CDR3 is built from 14 residues. Germline-derived CDR1 and CDR2 are DFQATT and SNEGSKA (reference sequence). V lost 1 base, J lost 1 base, and 10 bases lay in between. In DNA form, the CDR3 reads TGCAGTGCTAGAGTTGGGCACCCGAACACTGAAGCTTTCTTT. Residues: CSARVGHPNTEAFF.

V and J are TRBV5-1 and TRBJ2-3, with D perhaps matching TRBD1 (6 bases). Germline V gene lookup returns CDR1 SGHRS and CDR2 YFSETQ. There are 15 residues in the CDR3. Trimming took 5 bases from V and 0 from J, leaving 13 bases between them. CDR3 sequence: CASRGGTGSTDTQYF. CDR3 bases: TGCGCCAGCAGGGGTGGAACAGGGAGCACAGATACGCAGTATTTT.

The rearrangement links TRBV3-1 to TRBJ2-5, with 13 bases that match TRBD2. V lost 5 bases and J lost 5; bases outside the gene matches: 8. Germline CDR1 reads LGHDT; CDR2 reads YNNKEL (reference sequence). This CDR3 spans 16 amino acids. The CDR3 nucleotides read TGTGCCAGCAGCAAGGGACTAGCGGGGAAGGGGGAGACCCAGTACTTC. Translation: CASSKGLAGKGETQYF.

There are a few counts of this clonotype. The V gene is TRBV6-5, the J gene TRBJ1-1; unclear D gene. This CDR3 region has 13 residues. V lost 2 bases and J 4 bases, leaving 8 bases between the germline ends. Germline V gene data show CDR1 as MNHEY and CDR2 as SVGAGI. CDR3 nucleotides: TGTGCCAGCAGTTACAGGACGGGCACTGAAGCTTTCTTT. It yields the protein CASSYRTGTEAFF.

This clonotype was picked up many times. This chain joins TRBV12-3 or TRBV12-4 and TRBJ1-5; 7 bases agree with TRBD1. V dropped 6 bases and J dropped 2; count of bases not matched to a gene: 4. There are 14 residues in the CDR3. CDR3 residues: CASRGTVRNQPQHF. As DNA, the CDR3 is TGTGCCAGCAGAGGGACAGTCCGCAATCAGCCCCAGCATTTT.

Only a few counts were recorded for this clonotype. The chain joins TRBV7-8 to TRBJ2-7; tentative D call: TRBD1 (6 bases). From germline, CDR1 is SGHVS and CDR2 FQNEAQ. The CDR3 covers 15 residues. The ends were cut back, 3 bases at V and 3 bases at J, with 15 bases in the middle. CDR3 bases: TGTGCCAGCAGCTTGATGGGGTACAGGGACTACGAGCAGTACTTC. This encodes CASSLMGYRDYEQYF.